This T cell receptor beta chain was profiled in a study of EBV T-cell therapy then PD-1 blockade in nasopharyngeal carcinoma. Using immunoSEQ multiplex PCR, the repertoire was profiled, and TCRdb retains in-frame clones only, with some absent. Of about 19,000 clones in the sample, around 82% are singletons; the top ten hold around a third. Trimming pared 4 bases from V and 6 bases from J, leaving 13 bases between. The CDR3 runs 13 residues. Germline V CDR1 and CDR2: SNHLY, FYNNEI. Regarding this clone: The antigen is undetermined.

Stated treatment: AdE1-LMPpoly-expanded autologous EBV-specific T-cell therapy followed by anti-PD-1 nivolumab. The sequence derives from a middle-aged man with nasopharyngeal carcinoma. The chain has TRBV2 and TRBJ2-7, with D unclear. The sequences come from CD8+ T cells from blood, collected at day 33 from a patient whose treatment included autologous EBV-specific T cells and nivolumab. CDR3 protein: CASSAYRQGEQYF. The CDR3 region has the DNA TGTGCCAGCAGTGCGTATCGACAAGGCGAGCAGTACTTC. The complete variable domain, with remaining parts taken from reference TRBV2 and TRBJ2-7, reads EPEVTQTPSHQVTQMGQEVILRCVPISNHLYFYWYRQILGQKVEFLVSFYNNEISEKSEIFDDQFSVERPDGSNFTLKIRSTKLEDSAMYFCASSAYRQGEQYFGPGTRLTVT.